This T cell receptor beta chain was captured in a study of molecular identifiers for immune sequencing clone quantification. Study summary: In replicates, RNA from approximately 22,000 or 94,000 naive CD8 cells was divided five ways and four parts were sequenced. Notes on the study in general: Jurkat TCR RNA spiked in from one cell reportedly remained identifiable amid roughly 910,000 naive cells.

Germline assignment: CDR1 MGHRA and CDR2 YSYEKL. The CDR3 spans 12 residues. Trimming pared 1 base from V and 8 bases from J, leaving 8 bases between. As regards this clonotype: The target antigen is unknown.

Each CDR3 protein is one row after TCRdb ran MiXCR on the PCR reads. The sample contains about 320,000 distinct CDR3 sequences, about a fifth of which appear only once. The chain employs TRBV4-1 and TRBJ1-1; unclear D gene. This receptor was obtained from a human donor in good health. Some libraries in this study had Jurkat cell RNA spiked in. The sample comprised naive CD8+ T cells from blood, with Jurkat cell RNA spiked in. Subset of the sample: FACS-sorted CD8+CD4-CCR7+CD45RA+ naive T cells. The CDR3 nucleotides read TGCGCCAGCAGCCAAGGGGCCAGAGAAGCTTTCTTT. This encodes CASSQGAREAFF.